This entry is about one TCR beta chain. Its matching antigen is unknown. This sample was included in a study of cytomegalovirus exposure and HLA in healthy donors. Looking at the study overall: Early released data comprised tens of millions of unique TCRs from HLA-typed donors.

With 0 bases clipped from V and 5 bases from J, the junction kept 7 bases outside the gene matches. CDR1 is SGHRS, CDR2 YFSETQ, per germline. The CDR3 has 16 residues. Study results and limitations: Diagnosis of cytomegalovirus status made by the classifier reportedly showed high specificity and sensitivity.

In the PCR, 60 Vbeta and 13 Jbeta primers were used. Assay: immunoSEQ multiplex PCR; the TCRdb copy retains only in-frame clones and omits some. This sample has 75,000 to 100,000 clones, with about 77% found just once. The sequence derives from a man between 40 and 49 years old in good health and CMV-seronegative. Material for sequencing was PBMCs. The rearrangement joins TRBV5-1 to TRBJ1-4; 7 bases match TRBD1. This CDR3 is CASSLALGTANEKLFF. The CDR3 nucleotides read TGCGCCAGCAGCTTGGCCTTGGGGACAGCGAATGAAAAACTGTTTTTT. The full variable domain, rest sourced from reference TRBV5-1 and TRBJ1-4, is KAGVTQTPRYLIKTRGQQVTLSCSPISGHRSVSWYQQTPGQGLQFLFEYFSETQRNKGNFPGRFSGRQFSNSRSEMNVSTLELGDSALYLCASSLALGTANEKLFFGSGTQLSVL.